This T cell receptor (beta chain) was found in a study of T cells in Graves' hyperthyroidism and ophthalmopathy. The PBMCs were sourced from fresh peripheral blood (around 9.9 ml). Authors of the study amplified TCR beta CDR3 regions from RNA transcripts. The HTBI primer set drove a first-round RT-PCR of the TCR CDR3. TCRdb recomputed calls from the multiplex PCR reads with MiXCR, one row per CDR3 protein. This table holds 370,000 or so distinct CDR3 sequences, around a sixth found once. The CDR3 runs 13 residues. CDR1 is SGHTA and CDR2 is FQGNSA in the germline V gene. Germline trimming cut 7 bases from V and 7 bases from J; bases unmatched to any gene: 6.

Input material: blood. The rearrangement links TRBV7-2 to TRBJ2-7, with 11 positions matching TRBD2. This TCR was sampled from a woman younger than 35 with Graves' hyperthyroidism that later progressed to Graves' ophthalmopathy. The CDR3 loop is CASTHGLAGEQYF. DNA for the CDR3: TGTGCCAGCACCCACGGACTAGCGGGTGAGCAGTACTTC.